This T cell receptor beta chain came from a study of cytomegalovirus exposure and HLA in healthy donors (dated 2017 in TCRdb). For the wider study: In an earlier analysis of some 610 of the donors, 250 to 300 Gb of sequence data and about 110 million unique TCR beta sequences from roughly 190 million T cells were reported. Roughly 300 gigabases of sequencing data and around 85 million unique TCR sequences made up an early release that covered around 640 HLA-typed donors. The genetic ancestry cluster associated with self-reported Caucasian donors included around four fifths of the roughly 400 genotyped donors. The study was designed to test whether signatures of past pathogen exposure could be identified by cataloging public T cell receptors. The T cell repertoires of several hundred subjects were profiled by immunosequencing and related to cytomegalovirus serostatus. Besides the first cohort of under 700 subjects, a separate validation cohort made up of over 100 different subjects was used. To predict cytomegalovirus infection status, the study brought together high-throughput TCR immunosequencing, statistical association of individual TCRs with disease status, and machine learning. To study patterns of TCR occurrence, a later analysis re-analyzed previously published TCR beta repertoires from 550 to 800 donors and added high-resolution HLA genotyping. Rather than drawing on any new phenotypic data, the later analysis identified candidate immune exposures from TCR beta sequences and the way those sequences occurred across donors. In an earlier analysis of 587 of the donors, high-throughput TCR beta sequencing was used to judge whether each TCR beta V gene segment behaved as functional or pseudogenic. Donor age, sex, ethnicity and CMV serostatus were collected together with the repertoire data. A later genetic analysis used genome-wide SNP genotypes for about three fifths of the 666 donors, treating that subset as a discovery cohort. Every repertoire in the discovery cohort had been generated on one and the same sequencing platform. Both class I and class II loci were covered by HLA typing, at four-digit resolution. The number of donors typed differed by locus, with about 629-630 for A, B, C, DRB1 and DQB1, approximately 500 for DQA1, approximately 580 for DPA1, and around 450 for DPB1. Because of strong linkage in the cohort, 5 or 6 DR-DQ haplotypes were treated as single units for association and clustering. Among 350 to 400 genotyped donors of the cohort, an average of roughly 240,000 unique TCR beta nucleotide sequences were sequenced per donor, roughly 20% of them non-productive. Summary of the overall study and its limitations: A later analysis found that TCR association rates varied across HLA loci, with DRB1 alleles showing the most associated TCRs and HLA-C alleles the fewest. A later analysis found that most CMV-associated TCR beta chains appeared HLA-restricted, with HLA associations seemingly driven largely by CMV exposure. Compared with the roughly 700-donor mean, donors in an Asian-associated ancestry cluster had fewer N-insertions in productive TCRs, according to a later genetic analysis. A total of fewer than 200 TCR beta chains were listed by the study as associated with cytomegalovirus. This cohort had only TCR beta chains sequenced, and the lack of alpha or paired-chain data limited which features could be detected. HLA typing was unavailable for some donors at each locus, so association tests used only the typed subset. A cluster of highly shared sequence variants was judged likely to be a technical artifact of the sequencing pipeline. It was suggested by the authors that the approach could potentially be generalized to other disease states and immunological phenotypes. Broadly in line with IMGT annotations, most TCR beta V segments showed up in productive rearrangements about 87% or about 30% of the time in an earlier analysis of several hundred of the donors. Several of the top co-occurrence clusters appeared to be linked to parvovirus B19, influenza, CMV and Epstein-Barr virus, according to a later analysis. Some IMGT-functional V segments, including TRBV6-2 and TRBV6-3, could not be told apart with the 87-base-pair reads, so those segments were excluded. A few of the identified cytomegalovirus-associated TCR beta chains were confirmed in vitro to be specific for cytomegalovirus antigens. Most TCR sequences were observed very rarely across donors, whereas some public TCRs were present in many individuals. Presence/absence analyses assumed roughly uniform sequencing depth across donors, an assumption that may not hold. Strong co-occurrence of HLA alleles, especially DR and DQ, made assigning TCR associations to individual alleles difficult. The only immune exposure information available for the cohort was CMV serostatus. In a later analysis, HLA-associated TCR beta chains were found to be more clonally expanded and to have lower generation probabilities than equally common non-associated chains. A later genetic analysis associated a missense DCLRE1C variant with V-gene and J-gene trimming of TCR beta chains, and an independent cohort replicated the association. Cytomegalovirus status was reported to be diagnosed by the classifier with high specificity and sensitivity in both the original and validation cohorts. Specific HLA alleles were associated with 18,000 or so TCR beta sequences at a false discovery rate of 0.05 in a later analysis. Correlated functional status among segregating V segments might be attributable to linkage disequilibrium, but an unknown experimental factor could not be ruled out. Because counts were too low, roughly 18 rarely observed V segments, including chromosome 9 orphons, were left out of the earlier analysis of 587 of the donors. A further reported finding was that TCR beta sequences accurately predicted the HLA-A and HLA-B alleles for most subjects in the first cohort.

The library was generated by the immunoSEQ multiplex PCR assay. For the multiplex PCR, a mixture combining 60 forward primers for TCR Vbeta segments and 13 reverse primers for TCR Jbeta segments was used. The CDR3 region of rearranged TCR beta genes was amplified from genomic DNA with a multiplex PCR assay. On the Illumina HiSeq System, the amplified TCR beta libraries were sequenced as 87-base-pair reads. In the paper's pipeline: Across the 600 to 700 repertoires, a later analysis counted 80 million or so unique TCR beta chains, 9 million to 14 million of which were shared by at least two donors. To remove PCR and sequencing errors, raw reads were error-corrected and collapsed into unique sequences using a nearest-neighbor algorithm that merged closely related sequences. Alignment of CDR3 sequences to IMGT reference sequences was used to assign V, D and J gene segments. For a sequence to be retained, a match of at least six nucleotides was required to both a V gene segment and a J gene segment. A rearrangement counted as productive if the CDR3 had no stop codons and remained in frame with V and J, and every other rearrangement counted as non-productive. CDR3 was defined according to IMGT convention as the region running from the second conserved V-encoded cysteine to the conserved J-encoded phenylalanine. Sequences without an unambiguous match to a single V gene segment were excluded from the earlier analysis of about 600 of the donors. In an earlier analysis of roughly 600 of the donors, a V segment was called functional when productive rearrangements were above 56.7%, and segregating when the standard deviation between donors exceeded 5%. A statistical classification framework was built for diagnosing cytomegalovirus status from the catalog of TCR beta chain sequences. V and J gene assignment, in a later analysis, came from comparing TCR nucleotide sequences with IMGT/GENE-DB human TR gene sequences. Using the TCRdist pipeline, a later analysis assigned CDR3 sequences along with most-parsimonious VDJ recombination scenarios. In a later analysis, each TCR beta chain was defined by its CDR3 amino acid sequence together with its V-gene family, and reads without a unique V-gene family were excluded. As a way to deal with suspected cross-contamination and a sequencing artifact, a later analysis dropped more than 500 nucleotide sequences that were highly shared and had low generation probability. In a later analysis, a clonal expansion index was calculated for each public chain from normalized within-repertoire ranks of inferred template counts. In a later analysis, generation probabilities were computed with a VDJ recombination model fitted to out-of-frame rearrangements, and the resulting probabilities were checked against IGoR. In a later analysis, hypergeometric tests were used to score TCR-TCR, TCR-HLA and TCR-CMV co-occurrence, with a repertoire-size bias correction applied to TCR pairs. To estimate false discovery rates, a later analysis permuted the HLA or CMV assignments 20 times. In a later analysis, co-occurring TCRs were grouped with DBSCAN, and TCRdist sequence similarity was added when clustering was performed within HLA-allele-positive subsets. Co-occurrence clustering excluded repertoires with fewer than 30,000 or more than 120,000 public chains, plus five with anomalous nucleotide sharing. This immuneACCESS table, as held by TCRdb, lists in-frame sequences with V and J called but not all clones. Of the missing ones, under half trace to an unresolved V gene in checked studies; the others have no known cause. V and J calls and clone size are copied from that table; D and trimming were computed from the DNA. Here the sample has 150,000 or so clones; about 74% occur a single time. The top ten constitute over 3% of the sample.

CDR1 and CDR2, per the germline V gene, are LGHNA and YSLEER. The CDR3 measures 14 amino acids from cysteine to phenylalanine. The read is trimmed to its CDR3 DNA, 42 bases read in frame from base 1. Trimming leaves V shorter by 0 bases and J shorter by 10 bases, with the junction holding 8 bases beyond the gene matches. About this clone: The specificity of this receptor is unknown. No clone much larger than this one lies a single base away; base qualities are absent.

The cohort consisted of 600 to 700 healthy bone marrow donors. At the time of sampling, all cohort members were nominally healthy, though unrecorded immune exposures were likely present. The donor was CMV seronegative and was included in the group of several hundred seronegative cohort members. Each donor provided a peripheral blood sample, and peripheral blood mononuclear cells were used for TCR beta sequencing. Genomic DNA was extracted from the blood cell samples with the Qiagen DNeasy Blood Extraction Kit. The clonotype comes from a male donor in good health and CMV-seronegative. This chain joins TRBV4-3 to TRBJ1-1; the junction holds 7 bases that match TRBD1. The source material was PBMCs. The sequenced DNA: TGCGCCAGCAGCCAAGAAGGGAACAGGGGTGGAGCTTTCTTT. This yields the protein CASSQEGNRGGAFF.